The rows below give T cell receptor beta chains drawn from one sample of a study of blood T cell repertoires in COVID-19. The repertoire was sequenced with immunoSEQ multiplex PCR; TCRdb's copy has only in-frame clones and lacks some. The data show about 120,000 clones, over 60% seen once. Specimen: peripheral blood. The origin of the receptors is an elderly woman with acute or convalescent COVID-19. Both conserved end residues are part of each CDR3. Each record gives: V gene, D gene, CDR3 protein. A D gene is named only where the DNA matches it firmly.

TRBV7-3 TRBD1 CASSLLGQGTPGELFF
TRBV28 TRBD2 CATRLAGDQETQYF
TRBV6-5 . CASSYPGSYGYTF
TRBV3-1/TRBV3-2 . CASSLTPGDSPLHF
TRBV19 . CASSVRDSPLHF
TRBV5-4 . CASSLGSKDEQYF
TRBV30 TRBD1 CAWAPRGTGILRETEAFF
TRBV28 TRBD1 CASPPRTGGTTEAFF
TRBV10-3 . CAGGAGEATGELFF
TRBV3-1/TRBV3-2 TRBD1 CASSHGTGANQPQHF
TRBV20-1 . CSASDVFHGYTF